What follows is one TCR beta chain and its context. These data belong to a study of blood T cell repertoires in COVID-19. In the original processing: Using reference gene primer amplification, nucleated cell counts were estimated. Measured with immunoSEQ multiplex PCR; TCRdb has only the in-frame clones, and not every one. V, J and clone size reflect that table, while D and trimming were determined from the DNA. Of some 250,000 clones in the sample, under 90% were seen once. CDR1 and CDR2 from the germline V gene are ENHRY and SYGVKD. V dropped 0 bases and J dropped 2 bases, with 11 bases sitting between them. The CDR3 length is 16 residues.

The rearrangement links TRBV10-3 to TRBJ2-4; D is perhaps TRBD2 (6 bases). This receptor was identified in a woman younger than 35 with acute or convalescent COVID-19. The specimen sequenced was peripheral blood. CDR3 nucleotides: TGTGCCATCAGTGAGTCGCTAGGGGACTCCAAAAACATTCAGTACTTC. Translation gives CAISESLGDSKNIQYF.